These T cell receptor beta chains were read from a single sample in a study of cytomegalovirus exposure and HLA in healthy donors. Measured with immunoSEQ multiplex PCR; TCRdb has only the in-frame clones, and not every one. The sample records more than 95,000 clones, roughly 88% being singletons. Sequencing was performed on PBMCs. The receptors were sampled from a man aged 18 to 30 in good health and CMV-seronegative. Each CDR3 is given with its conserved first and last residue. D genes are given only for firm matches. For some rows the clone size is stated as once, few or many, or as a class when expanded; others skip it.

TRBV6-1	.	TRBJ1-2	.	TGTGCCAGCAGTGACAACCTAAACTATGGCTACACCTTC	CASSDNLNYGYTF
TRBV2	.	TRBJ2-1	.	TGTGCCAGCAGTGAGCAGCGGGCCTACAATGAGCAGTTCTTC	CASSEQRAYNEQFF
TRBV30	.	TRBJ1-5	few	TGTGCCTGGAGTGCTACAGGGTTTAGCAATCAGCCCCAGCATTTT	CAWSATGFSNQPQHF
TRBV29-1	TRBD1	TRBJ1-4	.	TGCAGCGTTGAATTTGGGACAGGGACTGAAAAACTGTTTTTT	CSVEFGTGTEKLFF
TRBV7-2	TRBD2	TRBJ2-7	.	TGTGCCAGCAGCTTGCTGACTAGCGGGGCTTACTACGAGCAGTACTTC	CASSLLTSGAYYEQYF
TRBV5-4	.	TRBJ2-3	.	TGTGCCAGCAGCGCAGACTACATCACGCAGTATTTT	CASSADYITQYF
TRBV5-6	.	TRBJ2-5	once	TGTGCCAGCAGCTTGGGGGCTTCAGAGACCCAGTACTTC	CASSLGASETQYF
TRBV27	.	TRBJ2-7	.	TGTGCCAGCAGTTCCAGCTACGAGCAGTACTTC	CASSSSYEQYF
TRBV6-1	TRBD2	TRBJ2-7	few	TGTGCCAGCAGTGAAAGTACTAGCGGCCTTATGGCTGAGCAGTACTTC	CASSESTSGLMAEQYF
TRBV6-1	.	TRBJ1-2	once	TGTGCCAGCAGTGATCGGACATACTATGGCTACACCTTC	CASSDRTYYGYTF
TRBV5-6	.	TRBJ1-5	.	TGTGCCAGCAGCTTAGGTGGGGCCTGGGTGAGTGTAGGCAATCAGCCCCAGCATTTT	CASSLGGAWVSVGNQPQHF
TRBV5-1	TRBD2	TRBJ2-1	.	TGCGCCAGCAGCTTGGGCGGGGGGTCATATGAGCAGTTCTTC	CASSLGGGSYEQFF
TRBV18	.	TRBJ2-3	.	TGTGCCAGCTCACCACCTGTAGCCCAGGGAGGTAGGGCAGATACGCAGTATTTT	CASSPPVAQGGRADTQYF
TRBV7-9	.	TRBJ2-7	.	TGTGCCAGCAGCCACGCACCGGGACAAGCGTTATACGAGCAGTACTTC	CASSHAPGQALYEQYF
TRBV6-5	.	TRBJ1-2	.	TGTGCCAGCAGTTACAGTCGGGTGGATGGCTACACCTTC	CASSYSRVDGYTF
TRBV27	TRBD2	TRBJ2-3	.	TGTGCCAGCAGTTTATCCGGCAGGGAGGGAGATACGCAGTATTTT	CASSLSGREGDTQYF
TRBV7-8	.	TRBJ1-5	.	TGTGCCAGCAGCTCCCGGAGGGGTTTAAATCAGCCCCAGCATTTT	CASSSRRGLNQPQHF
TRBV28	.	TRBJ1-3	.	TGTGCCAGCAGTCCACCGGGGGGGAAAGGAAACACCATATATTTT	CASSPPGGKGNTIYF
TRBV11-2	TRBD1	TRBJ1-6	.	TGTGCCAGCAGCCCCCAGACAGGGGGCAATTCACCCCTCCACTTT	CASSPQTGGNSPLHF
TRBV19	TRBD1	TRBJ1-6	.	TGTGCCAGTACCCCAGGGCAGGGGGGATATTCACCCCTCCACTTT	CASTPGQGGYSPLHF
TRBV25-1	.	TRBJ1-6	.	TGTGCCAGCAGTGAACTCCTGCTAGAGAAGGATTCACCCCTCCACTTT	CASSELLLEKDSPLHF
TRBV7-2	.	TRBJ2-1	once	TGTGCCACCAGGCTTGGGAGCCCGGAAGAGCAGTTCTTC	CATRLGSPEEQFF